This TCR beta chain appears in the sequencing data of a study of T cell repertoires in cytomegalovirus infection. Overall study: Based on public TCR beta signatures, there were indications of CMV infection and of a matching HLA type.

This clonotype has only a few counts. Its specificity is not known. Each CDR3 protein is one row after TCRdb ran MiXCR on the reads. Counted here are about 400,000 distinct CDR3 sequences, 18% occurring once; the ten biggest clones make up roughly 8.7%. General study results and limits: Cumulative public TCR beta family frequency identified CMV carriers with the relevant HLA.

V lost 6 bases, J lost 4 bases, and 8 bases stayed unmatched. The CDR3 spans 15 residues. CDR1 SGHRS and CDR2 YFSETQ come from the germline V gene. The sequencing input was PBMCs. This rearrangement joins TRBV5-1 to TRBJ1-2; 11 bases match TRBD1. The TCR originated in a human donor in good health (CMV status not recorded). Some clones in this sample may be carry-over from other donors' samples. DNA for the CDR3: TGCGCCAGCATGCCGGGGACAGGGGGTGCCTATGGCTACACCTTC. This sequence encodes CASMPGTGGAYGYTF.